Listed below are T cell receptor beta chains from one sample, sequenced in a study of T cell repertoires in cytomegalovirus infection. TCRdb redid the calling of the reads with MiXCR, one entry per CDR3 protein. The sample records hundreds of thousands of distinct CDR3 sequences, 9.5% being singletons. Sequenced: PBMCs. Source of these receptors: a human donor in good health (CMV status not recorded). Some clones in this sample may be carry-over from other donors' samples. Both conserved end residues are part of each CDR3. Each record gives: D gene, J gene, V gene, clone size, CDR3 DNA, CDR3 protein. A D gene is named only where the DNA matches it firmly. The size of a clone is reported for some rows only, either as once, few or many, or as a class for expanded clones.

>NA|TRBJ1-2|TRBV6-2/TRBV6-3|NA
TGTGCCAGCACCCAGGCGGGGGGCGCGGGCTATGGCTACACCTTC
CASTQAGGAGYGYTF
>TRBD1|TRBJ2-7|TRBV5-5|many
TGTGCCAGCAGCTACCGGGACAGGGCCTACGAGCAGTACTTC
CASSYRDRAYEQYF
>TRBD1|TRBJ1-1|TRBV7-6|many
TGTGCCAGCAGCCTAAAGGGACAGCCCGGAGGGACTGAAGCTTTCTTT
CASSLKGQPGGTEAFF
>NA|TRBJ1-2|TRBV12-3/TRBV12-4|few
TGTGCCAGCAGTTTAGGGCACTATTATGGCTACACCTTC
CASSLGHYYGYTF
>NA|TRBJ1-1|TRBV6-2/TRBV6-3|NA
TGTGCCAGCAGTCCTAGTGTCGAAGCTTTCTTT
CASSPSVEAFF
>NA|TRBJ1-6|TRBV12-3/TRBV12-4|few
TGTGCCAGCAGTCCCCCTTGGACACTTTCAAATTCACCCCTCCACTTT
CASSPPWTLSNSPLHF
>NA|TRBJ2-4|TRBV6-5|few
TGTGCCAGCAGTTACGGGGGGGACACCTTAGCCAAAAACATTCAGTACTTC
CASSYGGDTLAKNIQYF
>TRBD1|TRBJ2-7|TRBV20-1|many
TGCAGTGCTACTGGACAGGGTATTTGGCACGAGCAGTACTTC
CSATGQGIWHEQYF
>NA|TRBJ2-7|TRBV12-3/TRBV12-4|NA
TGTGCCAGCAGTTTGACGGGGCAGGGACGGGACGAGCAGTACTTC
CASSLTGQGRDEQYF
>TRBD1|TRBJ1-4|TRBV7-8|NA
TGTGCCAGCAGCACCCGGACAGGGTCTCGTGGTGAAAAACTGTTTTTT
CASSTRTGSRGEKLFF
>TRBD1|TRBJ1-2|TRBV2|many
TGTGCCAGCAGTCCCGTGACAGGGGGCTATGGCTACACCTTC
CASSPVTGGYGYTF
>NA|TRBJ1-1|TRBV11-3|NA
TGTGCCAGCAGCTTTTGGGATGAAGCTTTCTTT
CASSFWDEAFF
>TRBD2|TRBJ2-7|TRBV7-2|many
TGTGCCAGCAGCTTAAGGCGGGAGAGCCACGAGCAGTACTTC
CASSLRRESHEQYF
>NA|TRBJ2-3|TRBV20-1|NA
TGCAGTGCTAGAGATCGGGCCAGAACAGATACGCAGTATTTT
CSARDRARTDTQYF
>TRBD2|TRBJ2-3|TRBV11-2|NA
TGTGCCAGCAGCCGCGAACTAGCGGTTAGCACAGATACGCAGTATTTT
CASSRELAVSTDTQYF
>NA|TRBJ1-5|TRBV7-2|many
TGTGCCAGCAGCTCAGGGTGGGGGAATAGCAATCAGCCCCAGCATTTT
CASSSGWGNSNQPQHF
>TRBD1|TRBJ2-2|TRBV4-3|many
TGCGCCAGCAGCCAAGATCGGGGGACAGGGGAGACAAGCCCCCGCGGGGAGCTGTTTTTT
CASSQDRGTGETSPRGELFF
>TRBD1|TRBJ2-1|TRBV7-2|many
TGTGCCAGCAGCCTCGACAGGGTTAGGGCTAGCTCGTCCTCTGAGCAGTTCTTC
CASSLDRVRASSSSEQFF
>TRBD1|TRBJ2-7|TRBV7-2|many
TGTGCCAGCATCCGGGACAGGGGGTTGTCCGAGCAGTACTTC
CASIRDRGLSEQYF
>NA|TRBJ1-2|TRBV7-2|few
TGTGCCAGCAGCCTCTGGGGCGGGGATGGCTACACCTTC
CASSLWGGDGYTF
>TRBD1|TRBJ1-1|TRBV7-2|many
TGTGCCAGCCTAAACAGGGGAACCATGAACACTGAAGCTTTCTTT
CASLNRGTMNTEAFF
>NA|TRBJ2-6|TRBV7-9|many
TGTGCCAGCAGCCCCGCCCGCGGACGGAGCTCTGGGGCCAACGTCCTGACTTTC
CASSPARGRSSGANVLTF
>TRBD2|TRBJ2-7|TRBV20-1|many
TGCAGTGCTGGGGGGGATGCTAGAAATAACGAGCAGTACTTC
CSAGGDARNNEQYF
>NA|TRBJ2-7|TRBV6-1|NA
TGTGCCAGCACCCAAATGGGAGACTACTACGAGCAGTACTTC
CASTQMGDYYEQYF
>TRBD1|TRBJ2-2|TRBV19|NA
TGTGCCAGTAGTACCCCGGACAGGGCGAACACCGGGGAGCTGTTTTTT
CASSTPDRANTGELFF
>NA|TRBJ2-1|TRBV4-3|few
TGCGCCAGCAGCCAAGGTGGGACCGAATACAATGAGCAGTTCTTC
CASSQGGTEYNEQFF
>NA|TRBJ1-1|TRBV20-1|NA
TGCAGTGCTAGCGATGGAGGGGCTAACACTGAAGCTTTCTTT
CSASDGGANTEAFF
>TRBD2|TRBJ2-5|TRBV7-2|many
TGTGCCAGCAGCAGGGACTACTTGGAGGGAGAGACCCAGTACTTC
CASSRDYLEGETQYF
>TRBD2|TRBJ2-1|TRBV7-2|many
TGTGCCAGCAGCCCGGGACTAGCGGGAGTAGGCGAGCAGTTCTTC
CASSPGLAGVGEQFF
>TRBD2|TRBJ2-3|TRBV19|NA
TGTGCCAGTAGTGTACTAGCGGCAATCACAGATACGCAGTATTTT
CASSVLAAITDTQYF
>NA|TRBJ1-1|TRBV9|NA
TGTGCCAGCAGCGTAGGGGTCTTGGGGGGAGCTTTCTTT
CASSVGVLGGAFF
>NA|TRBJ2-1|TRBV7-2|many
TGTGCCAGCAACCAGCGGGCGCGCAATGAGCAGTTCTTC
CASNQRARNEQFF
>NA|TRBJ2-7|TRBV6-6|NA
TGTGCCAGCAGCCCAGGGGATTACGAGCAGTACTTC
CASSPGDYEQYF
>NA|TRBJ2-7|TRBV19|few
TGTGCCAGTAGTATGGACAGCTCCTACGAGCAGTACTTC
CASSMDSSYEQYF
>TRBD2|TRBJ2-5|TRBV6-2/TRBV6-3|many
TGTGCCAGCAGTTACGGGTTGCGGGGGGGAGAGACCCAGTACTTC
CASSYGLRGGETQYF
>TRBD1|TRBJ2-3|TRBV28|many
TGTGCCAGCGAAACCGTGACAGGGGGCAGCACAGATACGCAGTATTTT
CASETVTGGSTDTQYF
>NA|TRBJ1-2|TRBV4-2|few
TGTGCCAGCAGCCAAGATGGGAGCAGGGGACCCTATGGCTACACCTTC
CASSQDGSRGPYGYTF
>NA|TRBJ2-7|TRBV28|few
TGTGCCAGCAGTATTGGCCCCTCGTACGAGCAGTACTTC
CASSIGPSYEQYF
>NA|TRBJ2-5|TRBV7-2|many
TGTGCCAGCAGGCTCAGTGGGGGCTTCGAGACCCAGTACTTC
CASRLSGGFETQYF
>NA|TRBJ1-1|TRBV29-1|NA
TGCAGCGCCGGGAGTGGGGCTGGTGGATGGGCTTTCTTT
CSAGSGAGGWAFF
>TRBD1|TRBJ2-6|TRBV6-2/TRBV6-3|NA
TGTGCCAGCACCACAGGGGGTTCTGGGGCCAACGTCCTGACTTTC
CASTTGGSGANVLTF
>NA|TRBJ2-7|TRBV7-2|many
TGTGCCAGCAGTTATAGCCCCGCCGCCTACGAGCAGTACTTC
CASSYSPAAYEQYF
>TRBD1|TRBJ1-1|TRBV11-2|many
TGTGCCAGCAGCTTAGATCGGGACAGCACTGAAGCTTTCTTT
CASSLDRDSTEAFF
>NA|TRBJ2-3|TRBV7-2|many
TGTGCCAGCATCGCGCGGAGGTCTAGCACAGATACGCAGTATTTT
CASIARRSSTDTQYF
>NA|TRBJ2-4|TRBV6-2/TRBV6-3|NA
TGTGCCAGCAGTTTATTAGGGGGAAGAAACATTCAGTACTTC
CASSLLGGRNIQYF
>NA|TRBJ2-7|TRBV6-6|few
TGTGCCAGCAGGGGGGGTGGGGGGGCCGCCAACGAGCAGTACTTC
CASRGGGGAANEQYF
>NA|TRBJ2-7|TRBV28|NA
TGTGCCAGCAGTCCCCGGGGGATCCCGCTCTACGAGCAGTACTTC
CASSPRGIPLYEQYF
>NA|TRBJ1-3|TRBV11-2|many
TGTGCCAGCAGCCAAACTCCCCGGGGGCACGGAAACACCATATATTTT
CASSQTPRGHGNTIYF
>NA|TRBJ2-6|TRBV7-9|few
TGTGCCAGCAGATCAGGGGTGGCCGGGGCCAACGTCCTGACTTTC
CASRSGVAGANVLTF
>TRBD1|TRBJ1-1|TRBV19|few
TGTGCCAGTAGTAACAGCAGGGGGAGGAACACTGAAGCTTTCTTT
CASSNSRGRNTEAFF